This T cell receptor beta chain was retrieved from a study of low-dose radiotherapy and immunotherapy resistance in tumors. Both TCRalpha and TCRbeta chains were reverse transcribed with V-gene-specific primers. TCRs were put through roughly 20 PCR cycles of amplification with Phusion. A constant-region primer and the V-primer adapter served as the primer pair. MiXCR, applied by TCRdb to the reads, yields one record per CDR3 protein. The sample contains under 90,000 distinct CDR3 sequences, 15% to 20% of which appear only once. This clonotype came up many times. Time point reported: before trial treatment. The TCR originated in a male donor with prostate cancer. The material was PBMCs, obtained before treatment.

The CDR3 sequence is CASSSPDFHNEQFF. The CDR3 DNA reads as TGTGCCAGCAGCTCGCCGGACTTCCACAATGAGCAGTTCTTC. The rearrangement links TRBV7-8 to TRBJ2-1, with D perhaps matching TRBD2 (5 bases). The CDR3 totals 14 residues. Trimming pared 4 bases from V and 5 bases from J, leaving 12 bases between. The germline gives CDR1 SGHVS, CDR2 FQNEAQ. Based on the CDR3 plus reference TRBV7-8 and TRBJ2-1, the full variable domain is GAGVSQSPRYKVAKRGQDVALRCDPISGHVSLFWYQQALGQGPEFLTYFQNEAQLDKSGLPSDRFFAERPEGSVSTLKIQRTQQEDSAVYLCASSSPDFHNEQFFGPGTRLTVL.